This T cell receptor (beta chain) was recovered during a study of T cell responses to AZD1222 COVID-19 vaccine. CDR1 is LNHDA, CDR2 SQIVND, per germline (reference sequence). V dropped 0 bases and J dropped 5; count of bases not matched to a gene: 6. This CDR3 comprises 16 residues. Profiled with immunoSEQ multiplex PCR; TCRdb holds only in-frame clones, not every one. This table has roughly 100,000 clones, around nine tenths appearing once. This chain connects TRBV19 to TRBJ2-5, with TRBD2 matching over 10 bases. The TCR was taken from an adult in good health. The sample consisted of peripheral blood, taken on day 0 of AZD1222 vaccination. The CDR3 spells CASSIDLASGGETQYF. The CDR3 region has the DNA TGTGCCAGTAGTATAGATTTGGCTAGCGGGGGTGAGACCCAGTACTTC.